This section outlines one T cell receptor beta chain sequence together with its context. Its antigen is not known. This CDR3 spans 13 amino acids. Trimming pared 5 bases from V and 11 bases from J, leaving 16 bases between. The V gene's germline CDR1 is SNHLY and CDR2 FYNNEI. Amplified TCR beta CDR3 regions came from RNA transcripts. The HTBI primer set drove a first-round RT-PCR of the TCR CDR3. TCRdb fed the multiplex PCR reads into MiXCR, producing one record per CDR3 protein. Altogether approximately 430,000 distinct CDR3 sequences are present, 15% to 18% being singletons, with the ten largest covering around 7.7%. This entry comes from a study of T cells in Graves' hyperthyroidism and ophthalmopathy. Study-wide findings and caveats: Ophthalmopathy onset followed model prediction by a median approximately 7 months.

The chain joins TRBV2 to TRBJ1-5; the D is unclear. This receptor was obtained from a woman in her late teens or twenties with Graves' hyperthyroidism. Input material: blood. The CDR3 DNA reads as TGTGCCAGCAGTCCGCACGAGGGCGAGGCCCAGCATTTT. Amino acid sequence: CASSPHEGEAQHF. Filled out from reference TRBV2 and TRBJ1-5, the complete variable domain reads EPEVTQTPSHQVTQMGQEVILRCVPISNHLYFYWYRQILGQKVEFLVSFYNNEISEKSEIFDDQFSVERPDGSNFTLKIRSTKLEDSAMYFCASSPHEGEAQHFGDGTRLSIL.